Here is one TCR beta chain with its context. No antigen is known for it. Without the conserved terminal phenylalanine or tryptophan, this CDR3 likely stems from a read error. The sample belongs to a study of tumor-infiltrating lymphocytes in primary liver carcinoma. Whole-study context: The patients presented with primary liver carcinoma, which was managed through surgical resection. General observations from the study: The study used bulk unsorted samples and so did not compare CD4+ and CD8+ repertoires. When set against blood, tumors had a significantly higher top-250-clone fraction (p = 0.039).

Germline DNA was also extracted, and blood RNA derived from unsorted whole blood. cDNA specific to TCR beta was made from around 530 ng of total RNA, with a constant-region primer employed for priming. For TCR beta, libraries were produced by three nested multiplex PCR rounds using slightly modified ARM-PCR. It was with TRBV1-TRBV30 forward primers and a C-beta reverse primer that the first two PCR rounds were run, at approximately 10 cycles each. TCRdb ran MiXCR on the multiplex PCR reads and lists one entry per CDR3 protein. The sample consists of a few hundred thousand distinct CDR3 sequences, about 50% of them appearing once. V shed 8 bases and J shed 5 bases, with 19 bases lying between them. The CDR3 covers 14 residues.

Sequencing was done on a sample of peripheral blood. The V gene is TRBV12-3 or TRBV12-4, the J gene TRBJ2-7; D may be TRBD2 (6 bases). This TCR was recovered from a woman under 40 with primary liver carcinoma and hepatitis B virus infection. The CDR3 spells CASGAPRTIHEQYI. The CDR3 nucleotides are TGTGCCAGCGGGGCCCCTCGGACTATCCACGAGCAGTACATC.